This T cell receptor (beta chain) stems from a study of shared clonotypes between healthy human individuals. Whole-study context: A few men and a couple of women, aged 18 to 49, were donors. The study's findings and limits: An expected dependence of interdonor clonotype sharing on sequencing depth was noted. Naive CD4 clonotypes overlapped across a few donors at approximately 4.5%.

Genomic DNA (from each subset) was split evenly across several immunoSEQ plates. The protocol was immunoSEQ multiplex PCR, while the TCRdb copy is restricted to in-frame clones and leaves out a portion. The sample holds about 79,000 clones, about 61% seen once. A word on this clone: Its antigen is not identified.

Trimming left V 3 bases short and J 1 base short, with 12 bases between. This CDR3 contains 15 residues. Germline lookup yields CDR1 LGHNA and CDR2 YNFKEQ. This TCR came from a man under 40 in good health. The sample taken for sequencing was memory CD8+ T cells sorted from blood. Indicated subset: CD45RO+ cells pooled with CCR7-negative TemRA cells. The genes are TRBV4-2 and TRBJ1-1; the D gene is possibly TRBD1 (5 bases). This CDR3 is CASSHPPTANTEAFF. Here the CDR3 DNA reads TGTGCCAGCAGCCATCCACCGACAGCGAACACTGAAGCTTTCTTT.